The source of this T cell receptor (beta chain) is a study of cytomegalovirus exposure and HLA in healthy donors. The study's findings and limits: Immune exposure was documented only through CMV serostatus. According to an earlier analysis, most TCR beta V segments yielded productive rearrangements about 87% or about 30% of the time.

Concerning this clone itself: Its specificity is unknown.

In the PCR, 60 Vbeta and 13 Jbeta primers were used. Profiling relied on immunoSEQ multiplex PCR, and the TCRdb table lists in-frame clones only, not all of them. Among almost 95,000 clones listed, over 60% were seen once. The CDR3 runs to 12 residues. Germline V gene lookup returns CDR1 SNHLY and CDR2 FYNNEI. V was pared by 8 bases and J by 7 bases, with 9 bases between. The genes are TRBV2 and TRBJ1-6, with D possibly being TRBD1 (5 bases). Sequenced sample: PBMCs. This clonotype originated in a man aged 30-40 years in good health and CMV-seronegative. DNA for the CDR3: TGTGCCAGCTTAAACAGGAATTCACCCCTCCACTTT. It is translated as CASLNRNSPLHF.